Detailed here is one T cell receptor beta chain. Its antigen is not identified. One junction end does not reproduce the germline sequence, and a read error may be involved. This specimen belongs to a study of molecular identifiers for immune sequencing clone quantification. At the level of the study: With replicates, the RNA of about 20,000 or 100,000 naive CD8 cells was split five ways and four were sequenced. Study-wide findings and caveats: The study found clones above 20 RNA copies held over 97% of effector molecules and under 1% in naive cells. With a barcode shared among identical TCR molecules, highly expanded clone sizes could be underestimated.

The CDR3 has 14 amino acids. CDR1 is LGHNA, CDR2 YNFKEQ, per germline. In TCRdb, the PCR reads were re-called with MiXCR into one record per CDR3 protein. The sample yields some 97,000 distinct CDR3 sequences, approximately 24% seen once. This TCR derives from a human donor in good health. Some libraries in this study had Jurkat cell RNA spiked in. Input material: naive CD8+ T cells from blood, with Jurkat cell RNA spiked in. Subset specified: FACS-sorted CD8+CD4-CCR7+CD45RA+ naive T cells. This rearrangement joins TRBV4-2 to TRBJ2-7, with D possibly TRBD1 on 5 matching bases. The CDR3 DNA sequence: TGTGCCAGCAGCCAAGCCACAGGCTCCTACGCGCAGTACTTC. Its protein is CASSQATGSYAQYF.